The T cell receptor (beta chain) under discussion was sequenced for a study of cytomegalovirus exposure and HLA in healthy donors. V shed 0 bases and J 3 bases; nucleotides not matched to a gene: 4. Per germline, CDR1 SGHRS and CDR2 YFSETQ. The CDR3 extends over 15 amino acids. Points from the study as a whole: An analysis that was carried out later associated 15,000 to 20,000 TCR beta sequences with HLA alleles at 0.05 false discovery rate. Using the classifier, cytomegalovirus status was reportedly diagnosed with high specificity and sensitivity. TCR beta sequences reportedly predicted the HLA-A and HLA-B alleles of most subjects accurately. In a later analysis, donors in an Asian-associated ancestry cluster reportedly had fewer N-insertions in productive TCRs than the cohort mean.

This clone was seen more than once but under ten times. The target antigen is unknown. The PCR contained 60 Vbeta and 13 Jbeta primers. Clones were read by immunoSEQ multiplex PCR, and TCRdb kept only the in-frame ones, dropping some. The data show 100,000 to 150,000 clones, about 10% seen once. The sample taken for sequencing was PBMCs. The clonotype originates from a woman between 18 and 29 years old in good health and CMV-seropositive. The chain uses TRBV5-1 and TRBJ2-7; 9 bases align to TRBD2. CDR3 DNA sequence: TGCGCCAGCAGCTTGGCTAGCGGGACTTACTACGAGCAGTACTTC. Amino acids: CASSLASGTYYEQYF.